This T cell receptor beta chain appears in the sequencing data of a study of CD8 T cells in Susac syndrome (dated by TCRdb to between 2018 and 2021). With respect to the entire study: The study used repertoire sequencing to test whether antigen drove CD8+ T cell activation and differentiation in Susac syndrome. General study outcomes and caveats: The number of individuals in the TCR sequencing and HLA analysis was recognized as being relatively small.

Peripheral blood CD8+ and CD4+ T cells from healthy donors, Susac syndrome patients and multiple sclerosis patients were profiled by high-throughput TCR beta sequencing. The healthy donors served as controls matched for age and sex. Bulk CD8+ and CD4+ T cells were purified by magnetic negative isolation, whereas CD8+ TEMRA cells were enriched by FACS. Blood was drawn into EDTA tubes, processed within 24 hours, and PBMCs were isolated by density gradient centrifugation. PBMCs destined for TCR sequencing were cryopreserved in liquid nitrogen and later thawed in a 37 °C water bath. Purity of sorted or isolated CD4+, CD8+ and CD8+ TEMRA cells was at least 90%. CDR1 and CDR2, looked up from the germline V gene (reference sequence), are GTSNPN and SVGIG. The CDR3 measures 14 amino acids from cysteine to phenylalanine. Only the CDR3 part of the read is kept: 42 bases, read in frame from the first base. V gives up 0 bases and J gives up 1 base, and the segment between their germline ends measures 8 bases.

RNA was extracted using the RNeasy kit, and about 0.45 to 1 ug of the RNA was reverse transcribed with random hexamers. TCR beta CDR3 regions were amplified with the immunoSEQ multiplex PCR assay covering 54 Vbeta and 13 Jbeta segments. To correct PCR amplification bias, a synthetic template baseline was used for both primer optimization and computational correction. As for how the authors treated the data: Reads were assigned to V, D and J genes according to IMGT and analyzed in immunoSEQ Analyzer, with only productive sequences retained. Clonality was computed as one minus Shannon entropy normalized by log2 of the number of productive unique sequences. For each patient and control, public and private clones were evaluated among the 100 most prevalent clones. A clone was defined as Susac-specific if it was absent from the healthy and MS cohorts, from some 980 published viral clones and from other ImmuneACCESS disease sequences. Using fastp at Q25 and MiXCR, TCRdb reprocessed the public reads and kept productive beta chains. Here each entry gathers all rows of one CDR3 protein and keeps the most common genes and DNA. TCRdb's processing, not the study's, gives the V and J calls here. This sample comprises approximately 120,000 distinct CDR3 sequences, 85% to 95% of them detected only once. The top ten clonotypes cover around 0.14% of the sample.

As concerns this clonotype: The clone's antigen remains unknown. Base qualities are not recorded, but no much larger clone differs from it by a single base.

The rearrangement joined TRBV30 to TRBJ2-3; the D gene lacks a confident call. Material for sequencing was CD4+ T cells from PBMCs. This TCR came from a human donor in good health. CDR3 loop: CAWSVVGGTDTQYF. Here is the DNA: TGTGCCTGGAGTGTAGTCGGAGGCACAGATACGCAGTATTTT.